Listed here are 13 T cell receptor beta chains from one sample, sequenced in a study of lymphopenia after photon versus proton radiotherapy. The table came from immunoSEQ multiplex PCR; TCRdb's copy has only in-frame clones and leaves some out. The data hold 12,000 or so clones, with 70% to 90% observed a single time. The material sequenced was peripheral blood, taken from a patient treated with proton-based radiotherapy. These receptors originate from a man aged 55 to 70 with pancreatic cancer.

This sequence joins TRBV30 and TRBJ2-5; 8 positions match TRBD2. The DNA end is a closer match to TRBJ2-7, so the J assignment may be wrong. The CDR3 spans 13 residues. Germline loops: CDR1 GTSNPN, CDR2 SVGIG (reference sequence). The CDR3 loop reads CAWQAGDFYEQYF. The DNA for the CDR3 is TGTGCCTGGCAAGCGGGAGACTTTTACGAGCAGTACTTC.

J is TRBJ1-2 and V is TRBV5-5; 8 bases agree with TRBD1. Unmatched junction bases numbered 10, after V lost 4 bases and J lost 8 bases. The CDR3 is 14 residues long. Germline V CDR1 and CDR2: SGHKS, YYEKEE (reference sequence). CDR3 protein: CASSENRGRSGYTF. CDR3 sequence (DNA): TGTGCCAGCAGCGAAAACAGGGGGAGGAGCGGCTACACCTTC.

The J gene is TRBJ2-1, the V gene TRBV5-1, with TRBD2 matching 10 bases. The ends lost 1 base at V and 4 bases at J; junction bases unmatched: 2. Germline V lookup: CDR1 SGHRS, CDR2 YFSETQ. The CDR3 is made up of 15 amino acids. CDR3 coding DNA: TGCGCCAGCAGCTTGACTAGCGGGGTTTACAATGAGCAGTTCTTC. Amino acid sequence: CASSLTSGVYNEQFF.

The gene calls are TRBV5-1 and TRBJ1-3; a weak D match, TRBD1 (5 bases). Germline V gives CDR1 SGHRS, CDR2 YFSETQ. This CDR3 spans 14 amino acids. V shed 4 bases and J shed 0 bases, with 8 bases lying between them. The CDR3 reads CASSRGTSGNTIYF. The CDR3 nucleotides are TGCGCCAGCAGCCGGGGGACCTCTGGAAACACCATATATTTT.

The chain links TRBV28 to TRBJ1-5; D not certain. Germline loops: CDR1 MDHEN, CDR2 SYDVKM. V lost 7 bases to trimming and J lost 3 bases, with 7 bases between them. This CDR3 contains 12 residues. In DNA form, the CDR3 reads TGTGCCAGCAAAATCCCCAATCAGCCCCAGCATTTT. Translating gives CASKIPNQPQHF.

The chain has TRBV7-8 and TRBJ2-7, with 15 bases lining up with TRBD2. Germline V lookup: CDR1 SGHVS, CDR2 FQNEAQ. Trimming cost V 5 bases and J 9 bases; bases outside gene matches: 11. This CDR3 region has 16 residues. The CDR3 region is CASSPSAGLAGGRQYF. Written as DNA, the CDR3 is TGTGCCAGCAGCCCCTCGGCTGGACTAGCGGGAGGGAGGCAGTACTTC.

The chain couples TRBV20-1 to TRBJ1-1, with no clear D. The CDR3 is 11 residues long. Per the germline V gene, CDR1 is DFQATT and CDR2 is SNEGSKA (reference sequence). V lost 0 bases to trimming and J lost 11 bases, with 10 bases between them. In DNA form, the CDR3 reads TGCAGTGCTAGAGATCCGGCAGACGCTTTCTTT. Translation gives CSARDPADAFF.

DNA of the CDR3: TGCAGCGTTGACAGGGGTGAAAAACTGTTTTTT. It specifies CSVDRGEKLFF. The rearrangement joins TRBV29-1 to TRBJ1-4; D might be TRBD1 (6 bases). Per the germline V gene, CDR1 is SQVTM and CDR2 is ANQGSEA. V was cut by 3 bases and J by 7 bases, with 6 bases left in between. This CDR3 contains 11 residues.

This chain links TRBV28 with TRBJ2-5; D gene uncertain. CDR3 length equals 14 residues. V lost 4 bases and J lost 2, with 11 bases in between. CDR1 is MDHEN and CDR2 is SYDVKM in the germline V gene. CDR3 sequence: CASSSAGAQETQYF. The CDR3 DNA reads TGTGCCAGCAGTTCGGCAGGAGCACAAGAGACCCAGTACTTC.

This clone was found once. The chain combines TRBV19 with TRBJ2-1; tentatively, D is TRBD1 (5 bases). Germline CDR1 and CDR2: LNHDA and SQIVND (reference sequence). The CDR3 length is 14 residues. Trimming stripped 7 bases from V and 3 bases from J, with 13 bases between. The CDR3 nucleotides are TGTGCCAGTACCAAGGGGTGGGGCTACAATGAGCAGTTCTTC. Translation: CASTKGWGYNEQFF.

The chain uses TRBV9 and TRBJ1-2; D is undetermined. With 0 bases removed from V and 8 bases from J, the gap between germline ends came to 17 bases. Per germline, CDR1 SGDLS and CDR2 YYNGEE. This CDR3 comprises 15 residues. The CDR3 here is CASSVDGSGVLGYTF. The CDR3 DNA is TGTGCCAGCAGCGTAGATGGCAGCGGAGTGTTGGGCTACACCTTC.

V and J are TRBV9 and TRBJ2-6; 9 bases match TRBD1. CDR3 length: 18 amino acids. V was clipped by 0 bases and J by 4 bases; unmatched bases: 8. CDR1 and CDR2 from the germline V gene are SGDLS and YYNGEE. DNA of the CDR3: TGTGCCAGCAGCGTAGGGACAGGGGTCCCGTCGGGGGCCAACGTCCTGACTTTC. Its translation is CASSVGTGVPSGANVLTF. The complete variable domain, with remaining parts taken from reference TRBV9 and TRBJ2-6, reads DSGVTQTPKHLITATGQRVTLRCSPRSGDLSVYWYQQSLDQGLQFLIQYYNGEERAKGNILERFSAQQFPDLHSELNLSSLELGDSALYFCASSVGTGVPSGANVLTFGAGSRLTVL.

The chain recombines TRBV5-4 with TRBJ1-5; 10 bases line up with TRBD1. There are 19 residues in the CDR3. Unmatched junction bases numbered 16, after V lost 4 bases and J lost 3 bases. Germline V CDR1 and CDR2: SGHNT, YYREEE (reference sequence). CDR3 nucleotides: TGTGCCAGCAGCCCCTTGGGCGGGACAGGGGAACTTCTCAATCAGCCCCAGCATTTT. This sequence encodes CASSPLGGTGELLNQPQHF.